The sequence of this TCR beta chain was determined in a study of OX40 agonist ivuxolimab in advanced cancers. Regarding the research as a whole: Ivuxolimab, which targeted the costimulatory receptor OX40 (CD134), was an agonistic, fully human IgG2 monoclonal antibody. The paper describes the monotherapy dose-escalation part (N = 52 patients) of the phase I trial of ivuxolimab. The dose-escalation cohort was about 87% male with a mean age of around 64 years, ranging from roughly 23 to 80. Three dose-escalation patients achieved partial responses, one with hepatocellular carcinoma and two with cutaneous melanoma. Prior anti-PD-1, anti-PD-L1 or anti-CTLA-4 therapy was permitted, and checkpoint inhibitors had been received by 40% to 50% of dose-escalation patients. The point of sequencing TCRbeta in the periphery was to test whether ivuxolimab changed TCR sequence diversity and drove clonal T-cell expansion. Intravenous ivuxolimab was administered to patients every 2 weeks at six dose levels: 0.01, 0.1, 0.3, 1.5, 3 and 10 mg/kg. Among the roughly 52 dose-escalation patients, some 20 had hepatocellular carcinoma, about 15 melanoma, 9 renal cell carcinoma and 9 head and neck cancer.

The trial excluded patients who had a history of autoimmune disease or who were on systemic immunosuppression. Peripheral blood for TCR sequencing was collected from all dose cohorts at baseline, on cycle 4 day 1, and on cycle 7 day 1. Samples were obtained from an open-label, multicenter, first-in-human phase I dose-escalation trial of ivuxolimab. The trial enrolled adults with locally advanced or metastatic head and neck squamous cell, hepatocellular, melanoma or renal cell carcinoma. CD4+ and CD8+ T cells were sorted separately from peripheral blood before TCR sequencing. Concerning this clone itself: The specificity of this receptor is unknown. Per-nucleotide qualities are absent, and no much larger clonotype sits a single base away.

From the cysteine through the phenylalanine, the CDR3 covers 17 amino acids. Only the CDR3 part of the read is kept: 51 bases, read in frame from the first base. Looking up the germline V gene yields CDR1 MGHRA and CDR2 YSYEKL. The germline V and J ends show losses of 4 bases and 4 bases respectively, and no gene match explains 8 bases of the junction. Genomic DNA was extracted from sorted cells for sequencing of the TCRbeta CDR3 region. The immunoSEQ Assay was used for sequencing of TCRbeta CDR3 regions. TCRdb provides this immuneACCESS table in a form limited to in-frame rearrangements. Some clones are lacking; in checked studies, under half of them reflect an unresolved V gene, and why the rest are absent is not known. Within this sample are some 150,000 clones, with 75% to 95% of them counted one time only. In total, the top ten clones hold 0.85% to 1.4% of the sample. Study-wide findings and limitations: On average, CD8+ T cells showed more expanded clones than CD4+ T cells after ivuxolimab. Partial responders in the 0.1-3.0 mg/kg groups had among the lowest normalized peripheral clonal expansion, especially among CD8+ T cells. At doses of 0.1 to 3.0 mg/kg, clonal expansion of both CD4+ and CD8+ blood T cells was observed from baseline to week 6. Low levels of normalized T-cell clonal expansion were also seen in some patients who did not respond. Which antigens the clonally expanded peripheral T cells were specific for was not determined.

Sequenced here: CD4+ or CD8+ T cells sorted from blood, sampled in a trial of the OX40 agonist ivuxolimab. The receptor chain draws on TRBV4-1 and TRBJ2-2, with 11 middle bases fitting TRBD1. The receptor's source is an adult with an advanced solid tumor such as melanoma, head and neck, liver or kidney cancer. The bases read TGCGCCAGCAGCCGGACAGGGGGCGCATTTCCCACCGGGGAGCTGTTTTTT. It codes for CASSRTGGAFPTGELFF.